The 27 T cell receptor beta chains reported below all come from one sample, sequenced in a study of shared clonotypes between healthy human individuals. Using immunoSEQ multiplex PCR, the repertoire was profiled, and TCRdb retains in-frame clones only, with some absent. The sample lists some 2 million clones, 95% occurring once. The sample taken for sequencing was naive CD4+ T cells sorted from blood. Subset of the sample: CD45RA+ positively selected. All receptors derive from a man aged 18 to 35 in good health.

The chain couples TRBV10-3 to TRBJ2-7; D tentatively reads TRBD1 or TRBD2 (5 bases each). Germline CDR1 and CDR2: ENHRY and SYGVKD. V was clipped by 4 bases and J by 10 bases, with 14 bases between them. The CDR3 has 12 residues. The CDR3 DNA reads as TGTGCCATCAGTGTCTACGAGGGGTTACAGTACTTC. Its translation is CAISVYEGLQYF.

The chain joins TRBV7-2 to TRBJ2-7, with TRBD2 identical over 7 bases. V was pared by 2 bases and J by 0 bases, with 7 bases of the junction left unmatched. The length of the CDR3 is 16 residues. The germline CDR1 and CDR2 sequences are SGHTA and FQGNSA. The CDR3 DNA is TGTGCCAGCAGCTTACTTCCCGGGGGGAGCTCCTACGAGCAGTACTTC. Protein sequence: CASSLLPGGSSYEQYF.

The chain joins TRBV12-5 to TRBJ1-2; 7 nucleotides align to TRBD1. There are 17 residues in the CDR3. In germline, CDR1 is LGHNT, CDR2 FRNRAP. With 6 bases clipped from V and 5 bases from J, the junction kept 18 bases outside the gene matches. CDR3 DNA sequence: TGTGCTAGTGGGATTCACTCCCCTGACAGGGTTCCTTATGGCTACACCTTC. Translated, it gives CASGIHSPDRVPYGYTF.

The chain carries TRBV6-5 and TRBJ1-2; a weak D match, TRBD1 (5 bases). The germline V gene has CDR1 MNHEY and CDR2 SVGAGI. This CDR3 spans 12 amino acids. V was trimmed by 2 bases and J by 7 bases, leaving 8 bases between them. CDR3 sequence: CASSYGRGGYTF. The CDR3 DNA sequence: TGTGCCAGCAGTTACGGGAGGGGTGGCTACACCTTC.

This clone occurred a few times. Other DNA sequences in this specimen translate into the identical CDR3. The chain recombines TRBV19 with TRBJ1-5; D is possibly TRBD1 (5 bases). Germline V gene lookup returns CDR1 LNHDA and CDR2 SQIVND (reference sequence). V was cut by 10 bases and J by 0 bases, with 10 bases left in between. The length of the CDR3 is 13 residues. CDR3 region: CATSGASNQPQHF. CDR3 in DNA: TGTGCCACCAGTGGGGCTAGCAATCAGCCCCAGCATTTT.

The chain recombines TRBV4-3 with TRBJ1-1; 11 nucleotides match TRBD1. From germline, CDR1 is LGHNA and CDR2 YSLEER. The length of the CDR3 is 15 residues. V trimming: 1 base; J trimming: 6 bases; junction bases outside the gene matches: 4. The CDR3 sequence: CASSQVGQGAAEAFF. The CDR3 DNA reads TGCGCCAGCAGCCAAGTAGGACAGGGGGCCGCTGAAGCTTTCTTT.

This sequence joins TRBV29-1 and TRBJ1-1, with D maybe TRBD1 (6 bases). This CDR3 has 13 amino acids. Germline V CDR1 and CDR2: SQVTM, ANQGSEA. Trimming shortened V by 1 base and J by 7 bases, and 13 bases separated the two germline ends. CDR3 bases: TGCAGCGTTGAAGGGCACAGGGACGTTGAAGCTTTCTTT. Translation gives CSVEGHRDVEAFF.

The rearrangement joins TRBV5-1 to TRBJ2-7; TRBD1 matches 7 bases. Losses at the gene ends were 0 bases for V and 3 bases for J; bases not matched to a gene: 6. The CDR3 is 15 amino acids. Germline CDR1 and CDR2: SGHRS and YFSETQ. The DNA for the CDR3 is TGCGCCAGCAGCTTGGCCCAGACAGGGCTCTACGAGCAGTACTTC. This translates into CASSLAQTGLYEQYF.

This clone appeared a single time. The J gene is TRBJ1-1, the V gene TRBV18, with D perhaps TRBD1 (6 bases). The CDR3 loop spans 15 amino acids. V was clipped by 6 bases and J by 5 bases, with 19 bases between them. CDR1 and CDR2 (germline): KGHSH, LQKENI. The DNA for the CDR3 is TGTGCCAGCTCCCTTCACGGGGGGGGCGGTACTGAAGCTTTCTTT. Translating it yields CASSLHGGGGTEAFF.

CDR3 in amino acids: CASSEVGSYNEQFF. The CDR3, as DNA: TGTGCCAGCAGTGAAGTGGGGTCCTACAATGAGCAGTTCTTC. V and J are TRBV25-1 and TRBJ2-1, with no clear D. This CDR3 contains 14 residues. V was clipped by 2 bases and J by 1 base, with 6 bases between them. Germline V gene data show CDR1 as MGHDK and CDR2 as SYGVNS.

V and J are TRBV12-5 and TRBJ1-2; the match to TRBD1 covers 8 bases. Germline V gene lookup returns CDR1 LGHNT and CDR2 FRNRAP. V lost 3 bases and J lost 3; bases outside the gene matches: 3. The length of the CDR3 is 14 residues. The CDR3 sequence: CASGLETGDYGYTF. CDR3 bases: TGTGCTAGTGGTTTAGAGACAGGGGACTATGGCTACACCTTC.

This chain joins TRBV9 and TRBJ2-7, with 16 bases aligning to TRBD2. The CDR3 has 15 residues. CDR1 and CDR2 (germline): SGDLS, YYNGEE. The V gene end was trimmed by 5 bases and the J gene end by 7 bases; junction bases not matched to a gene: 6. CDR3: CASSSGLAGGQEQYF. DNA of the CDR3: TGTGCCAGCAGTTCGGGACTAGCGGGAGGGCAAGAGCAGTACTTC.

The V gene is TRBV12-5, the J gene TRBJ1-6; D not certain. The V gene's germline CDR1 is LGHNT and CDR2 FRNRAP. This CDR3 comprises 17 residues. Trimming pared 1 base from V and 0 bases from J, leaving 10 bases between. CDR3 sequence reads: CASGLAYSSSYNSPLHF. The DNA for the CDR3 is TGTGCTAGTGGTTTGGCTTACTCCAGCTCCTATAATTCACCCCTCCACTTT.

V usage is TRBV5-6 and J usage is TRBJ2-5; D may be TRBD1 (5 bases). The CDR3 contains 14 residues. The germline V gene has CDR1 SGHDT and CDR2 YYEEEE. V lost 4 bases, J lost 4 bases, and 14 bases lay in between. CDR3 in DNA: TGTGCCAGCAGCCCGACGCTCCAGGGAGAGACCCAGTACTTC. It specifies CASSPTLQGETQYF.

The rearrangement uses TRBV4-3 and TRBJ2-7, with 9 bases that match TRBD1. V trimming: 2 bases; J trimming: 1 base; junction bases outside the gene matches: 3. Germline CDR1 and CDR2: LGHNA and YSLEER. The CDR3 has 15 residues. This CDR3 is CASSQLQGASYEQYF. The CDR3 DNA follows: TGCGCCAGCAGCCAACTACAGGGGGCTTCCTACGAGCAGTACTTC.

This chain links TRBV20-1 with TRBJ1-2; possibly TRBD1 for D (6 bases). This CDR3 is 10 amino acids long. The V end lost 5 bases, the J end lost 8 bases, and 9 bases lay between the germline ends. The germline V gene has CDR1 DFQATT and CDR2 SNEGSKA (reference sequence). CDR3 DNA: TGCAGTGCTTGGACAGACGGCTACACCTTC. This codes for CSAWTDGYTF.

V and J are TRBV11-2 and TRBJ1-2; D gene ambiguous. The CDR3 runs to 12 residues. The germline V gene has CDR1 SGHAT and CDR2 FQNNGV. The germline V and J ends were trimmed by 4 bases and 4 bases, with 7 bases remaining between them. DNA of the CDR3: TGTGCCAGCAGCTCTAATTCCTATGGCTACACCTTC. Translating it yields CASSSNSYGYTF.

The rearrangement uses TRBV18 and TRBJ2-5; D remains unclear. Germline-derived CDR1 and CDR2 are KGHSH and LQKENI. V lost 6 bases and J 5 bases, leaving 13 bases between the germline ends. The length of the CDR3 is 13 residues. This CDR3 reads CASSLKFGETQYF. The DNA for the CDR3 is TGTGCCAGCTCCCTCAAGTTCGGGGAGACCCAGTACTTC.

In the case of this clone: This clone may be a read error of a much larger clone one base away. Within the sample, other DNA sequences also encode this same CDR3. V gene TRBV28 combines with J gene TRBJ1-1; D uncertain. The CDR3 has 13 residues. V was pared by 4 bases and J by 0 bases, with 6 bases between. Per germline, CDR1 MDHEN and CDR2 SYDVKM. The CDR3 coding sequence is TGTGCCAGCAGTTCTGGGTTGAACACTGAAGCTTTCTTT. As protein: CASSSGLNTEAFF.

Comment on this clone: Additional DNA sequences in this sample encode the identical CDR3. The rearrangement joins TRBV10-3 to TRBJ2-5, with D possibly TRBD2 on 6 matching bases. CDR3 length: 12 residues. Germline-derived CDR1 and CDR2 are ENHRY and SYGVKD. Trimming removed 4 bases from V and 5 bases from J, with 8 bases in between. The CDR3 nucleotides are TGTGCCATCAGTGGGGGGGTGGAGACCCAGTACTTC. Amino acid sequence: CAISGGVETQYF.

V usage is TRBV28 and J usage is TRBJ1-1, with a tentative D call TRBD1 (5 bases). From germline, CDR1 is MDHEN and CDR2 SYDVKM. The length of the CDR3 is 13 residues. Trimming shortened V by 6 bases and J by 2 bases, and 10 bases separated the two germline ends. Here the CDR3 reads CASRSGGNTEAFF. The CDR3 DNA follows: TGTGCCAGCAGGAGTGGGGGTAACACTGAAGCTTTCTTT.

The sample holds one count of this clone. The V call is TRBV18, the J call TRBJ1-1; D ambiguous. The CDR3 runs to 16 residues. The germline V gene has CDR1 KGHSH and CDR2 LQKENI. The V and J ends lost 2 bases and 0 bases respectively, with 13 bases between them. The CDR3 loop reads CASSPRPDTMNTEAFF. CDR3 nucleotides: TGTGCCAGCTCACCAAGGCCAGATACAATGAACACTGAAGCTTTCTTT.

This clone was seen a single time. The V and J genes are TRBV7-8 and TRBJ2-5, with D perhaps matching TRBD1 or TRBD2 (5 bases each). The CDR3 sequence is 14 residues long. Germline values: CDR1 SGHVS, CDR2 FQNEAQ. Trimming took 5 bases from V and 5 from J, leaving 15 bases between them. The CDR3 coding sequence is TGTGCCAGCAGCCCCGGGACCTACGCGGAGACCCAGTACTTC. Translating it yields CASSPGTYAETQYF.

The chain carries TRBV5-1 and TRBJ2-7; either TRBD1 or TRBD2 may supply D (5 bases each). Between the trimmed V and J ends, which lost 4 bases and 4 bases, there was a span of 15 bases. The CDR3 contains 14 residues. CDR1 is SGHRS and CDR2 is YFSETQ in the germline V gene. CDR3 protein: CASSTPGTLYEQYF. The CDR3 region has the DNA TGCGCCAGCAGCACTCCCGGGACCCTGTACGAGCAGTACTTC.

The chain is built from TRBV2 and TRBJ2-7; 7 bases align to TRBD1. The V and J ends lost 5 bases and 2 bases, in that order; junction bases with no gene match: 15. Germline V gene data show CDR1 as SNHLY and CDR2 as FYNNEI. The CDR3 is made up of 17 amino acids. In nucleotides, the CDR3 is TGTGCCAGCAGTCCGAATCGACAGGGAGACTTTACCTACGAGCAGTACTTC. This codes for CASSPNRQGDFTYEQYF.

The chain carries TRBV28 and TRBJ2-7, with D perhaps assigned TRBD1 or TRBD2 (5 bases each). In germline, CDR1 is MDHEN, CDR2 SYDVKM. The CDR3 is 15 residues long. Trimming shortened V by 2 bases and J by 5 bases, and 16 bases separated the two germline ends. The CDR3 region is CASSLAGTLPHEQYF. CDR3 DNA sequence: TGTGCCAGCAGTTTAGCCGGGACCCTCCCCCACGAGCAGTACTTC.

The chain combines TRBV28 with TRBJ2-7, with D hard to call. This CDR3 region has 15 residues. Trimming left V 6 bases short and J 2 bases short, with 17 bases between. Germline CDR1 is MDHEN and CDR2 is SYDVKM. The CDR3 sequence: CASRLTQHSAYEQYF. The DNA for the CDR3 is TGTGCCAGCAGACTAACACAGCACTCAGCCTACGAGCAGTACTTC. The whole variable domain, filled in from reference TRBV28 and TRBJ2-7, reads DVKVTQSSRYLVKRTGEKVFLECVQDMDHENMFWYRQDPGLGLRLIYFSYDVKMKEKGDIPEGYSVSREKKERFSLILESASTNQTSMYLCASRLTQHSAYEQYFGPGTRLTVT.